The 30 T cell receptor beta chains listed next were all sequenced from one sample in a study of blood T cells in healthy people across ages (dated by TCRdb to between 2014 and 2017). The receptor library was made with 5' RACE. Sequenced using an Illumina HiSeq 2500. A second PCR of about 7 to 12 cycles was run with a J-beta primer mix and a sample-barcoded 5' primer. TCRdb redid the processing of the public reads, applying fastp at Q25 and MiXCR, and retained in-frame beta chains. When rows share a CDR3 protein, they turn into one entry using the most common DNA and genes. The sample yields under 1,000,000 distinct CDR3 sequences; around 36% were counted once. Clones ranked in the top ten supply 13% of the sample. The sample was blood. The receptors derive from a man between 18 and 29 years old in good health.

On this clonotype: A read error may explain this, as a much larger clone is one base away. The chain recombines TRBV4-3 with TRBJ2-4; 7 nucleotides agree with TRBD1. This CDR3 comprises 17 residues. Germline CDR1 and CDR2: LGHNA and YSLEER. The CDR3 nucleotides are TGCGCCAGCAGCCAAGAGTCCACAGGGGCAGCCAAAAACATTCGGTACTTC. Translating it yields CASSQESTGAAKNIRYF.

The gene calls are TRBV12-3 or TRBV12-4 and TRBJ2-2; D ambiguous. CDR3 length: 13 residues. V lost 3 bases, J lost 3 bases, and 5 bases lay in between. The CDR3 coding sequence is TGTGCCAGCAGTTTTGGAGACACCGGGGAGCTGTTTTTT. Its protein product is CASSFGDTGELFF.

This rearrangement joins TRBV15 to TRBJ2-3, with D unclear. CDR3 length: 18 amino acids. Germline V gene lookup returns CDR1 LNHNV and CDR2 YYDKDF (reference sequence). V gave up 1 base and J gave up 0 bases, with 17 bases separating them. CDR3 in amino acids: CATSRVKGLVASTDTQYF. The CDR3 coding sequence is TGTGCCACCAGCAGAGTAAAGGGTCTCGTGGCCAGCACAGATACGCAGTATTTT.

There are a few counts of this clonotype. The chain combines TRBV25-1 with TRBJ1-5, with a weak D call TRBD1 (5 bases). This CDR3 region has 14 residues. V was pared by 1 base and J by 6 bases, with 10 bases between. The germline V gene has CDR1 MGHDK and CDR2 SYGVNS. Here the CDR3 reads CASSEWGGGQPQHF. CDR3 coding DNA: TGTGCCAGCAGTGAATGGGGGGGAGGTCAGCCCCAGCATTTT.

J is TRBJ1-5 and V is TRBV12-3 or TRBV12-4; 7 bases line up with TRBD1. The length of the CDR3 is 16 residues. J was trimmed by 2 bases and V by 0 bases; bases with no gene match: 4. CDR3 in amino acids: CASSLAWQGGNQPQHF. DNA of the CDR3: TGTGCCAGCAGTTTAGCGTGGCAGGGGGGCAATCAGCCCCAGCATTTT.

The chain employs TRBV6-5 and TRBJ1-5, with 8 bases aligning to TRBD1. Germline assignment: CDR1 MNHEY and CDR2 SVGAGI. V shed 5 bases and J 1 base; nucleotides not matched to a gene: 7. The CDR3 is 16 residues long. This CDR3 reads CASSPLGQGSNQPQHF. In DNA, the CDR3 is TGTGCCAGCAGTCCCTTAGGACAGGGAAGCAATCAGCCCCAGCATTTT.

This chain connects TRBV20-1 to TRBJ2-7, with 8 positions matching TRBD1. CDR3 length: 12 amino acids. J lost 6 bases, V lost 4 bases, and 5 bases had no gene match. Per germline, CDR1 DFQATT and CDR2 SNEGSKA (reference sequence). CDR3 sequence (DNA): TGCAGTGCTAACAGGGGGTCGCGCGAGCAGTACTTC. The encoded protein is CSANRGSREQYF.

V gene TRBV5-1 combines with J gene TRBJ1-1; no definite D call. Per the germline V gene, CDR1 is SGHRS and CDR2 is YFSETQ. CDR3 size: 14 residues. V was cut by 3 bases and J by 1 base, with 10 bases left in between. The CDR3 loop is CASSYLSSNTEAFF. CDR3 nucleotide sequence: TGCGCCAGCAGCTACCTATCTTCGAACACTGAAGCTTTCTTT.

This chain joins TRBV25-1 and TRBJ1-1; no firm D call. With 1 base removed from V and 4 bases from J, the gap between germline ends came to 16 bases. There are 16 residues in the CDR3. CDR1 MGHDK and CDR2 SYGVNS come from the germline V gene. The CDR3 DNA reads as TGTGCCAGCAGTGAATCAGCGGGCGACTTTGGCACTGAAGCTTTCTTT. It is translated as CASSESAGDFGTEAFF.

Details on this clonotype: A read error may be the cause here, since a much bigger clone is one base away. The J gene is TRBJ2-5, the V gene TRBV12-3 or TRBV12-4; weak D call: TRBD2 (5 bases). Between the trimmed V and J ends, which lost 11 bases and 5 bases, there was a span of 12 bases. The CDR3 has 11 amino acids. The CDR3 nucleotides read TGTGCCGGCATGGCGGGTGAGACCCAGTACTTC. Its protein product is CAGMAGETQYF.

This chain links TRBV9 with TRBJ2-4; D is perhaps TRBD1 or TRBD2 (5 bases each). CDR1 is SGDLS and CDR2 is YYNGEE in the germline V gene. This CDR3 spans 15 amino acids. V shed 2 bases and J shed 0 bases, with 9 bases lying between them. The chain's CDR3 is CASSVGGPAKNIQYF. The CDR3 DNA reads TGTGCCAGCAGCGTTGGGGGACCAGCCAAAAACATTCAGTACTTC. The variable domain in full, completed from reference TRBV9 and TRBJ2-4, reads DSGVTQTPKHLITATGQRVTLRCSPRSGDLSVYWYQQSLDQGLQFLIQYYNGEERAKGNILERFSAQQFPDLHSELNLSSLELGDSALYFCASSVGGPAKNIQYFGAGTRLSVL.

This chain uses TRBV3-1 with TRBJ1-1; tentative D call: TRBD1 (5 bases). The CDR3 is made up of 12 amino acids. Germline V gene sequence: CDR1 LGHDT, CDR2 YNNKEL (reference sequence). V dropped 3 bases and J dropped 6 bases, with 8 bases sitting between them. CDR3: CASSQRGAEAFF. In nucleotides, the CDR3 is TGTGCCAGCAGCCAGCGGGGGGCTGAAGCTTTCTTT.

Details on this clonotype: The junction departs from germline at one end; a sequencing error may be responsible. This chain links TRBV20-1 with TRBJ2-1; TRBD2 aligns across 7 bases. Germline-derived CDR1 and CDR2 are DFQATT and SNEGSKA (reference sequence). CDR3 size: 14 residues. The CDR3 DNA reads TGCAGTGCTAGCCGCGGGAGCTCCTGCAATGAGCAGTTCTTC. Amino acid sequence: CSASRGSSCNEQFF.

The chain has TRBV7-9 and TRBJ2-5, with D tentatively TRBD2 (5 bases). The CDR3 contains 12 residues. V was pared by 10 bases and J by 11 bases, with 20 bases between. The germline gives CDR1 SEHNR, CDR2 FQNEAQ (reference sequence). The CDR3 DNA reads TGTGCCACCGATGAGGGCTACAATGAGCAGTACTTC. Translation gives CATDEGYNEQYF.

This clonotype was found a few times. V gene TRBV3-1 combines with J gene TRBJ1-2; TRBD1 matches 8 bases. Germline V gives CDR1 LGHDT, CDR2 YNNKEL (reference sequence). The CDR3 has 18 amino acids. V lost 4 bases and J lost 3; bases outside the gene matches: 16. CDR3 in amino acids: CASSPRPGGFRGDYGYTF. CDR3 nucleotide sequence: TGTGCCAGCAGCCCTCGGCCAGGGGGCTTCAGGGGGGACTATGGCTACACCTTC.

The table lists this clonotype with many counts. The CDR3 here is CASSQDWDSPLHF. The DNA of the CDR3 is TGTGCCAGCAGCCAAGATTGGGATTCACCCCTCCACTTT. J is TRBJ1-6 and V is TRBV4-2; D ambiguous. The CDR3 consists of 13 residues. The V and J ends lost 0 bases and 8 bases respectively, with 5 bases between them. Germline V gene data show CDR1 as LGHNA and CDR2 as YNFKEQ.

The chain has TRBV4-1 and TRBJ2-3; D unresolved. V was shortened by 0 bases and J by 2 bases, with 9 bases between the two germline ends. From germline, CDR1 is MGHRA and CDR2 YSYEKL. The CDR3 consists of 15 residues. The chain's CDR3 is CASSQDRRYTDTQYF. DNA for the CDR3: TGCGCCAGCAGCCAAGATCGCCGTTACACAGATACGCAGTATTTT.

The table lists this clonotype with a few counts. The V call is TRBV1, the J call TRBJ2-1; TRBD2, the D gene given by the table, was not confirmed from the DNA. TRBV1 is a pseudogene. The CDR3 consists of 16 residues. The CDR3 DNA is TGCACCAGCAGCCGTACGGGCCAAAAGAGGAATAATGAGCAGTTCTTC. It is translated as CTSSRTGQKRNNEQFF.

This clonotype was counted only a few times. The chain combines TRBV3-1 with TRBJ2-5; D unresolved. The germline V gene has CDR1 LGHDT and CDR2 YNNKEL (reference sequence). The CDR3 loop spans 14 amino acids. V was shortened by 0 bases and J by 5 bases, with 10 bases between the two germline ends. The CDR3 DNA reads as TGTGCCAGCAGCCAAGATCTGGTGGGGGAGACCCAGTACTTC. This encodes CASSQDLVGETQYF.

The chain recombines TRBV2 with TRBJ1-3; TRBD1 might be the D (6 bases). The CDR3 sequence is 15 residues long. Germline V gene data show CDR1 as SNHLY and CDR2 as FYNNEI. V gave up 6 bases and J gave up 2 bases, with 14 bases separating them. In nucleotides, the CDR3 is TGTGCCAGCAGAGCCGGGGCAGGGGCTGGAAACACCATATATTTT. Protein product: CASRAGAGAGNTIYF.

The chain uses TRBV6-1 and TRBJ2-3; TRBD1 might be the D (6 bases). The CDR3 runs 13 residues. The V end lost 10 bases, the J end lost 2 bases, and 13 bases lay between the germline ends. From germline, CDR1 is MNHNS and CDR2 SASEGT. The DNA of the CDR3 is TGTGCCACCCAGGGGCGATCCACAGATACGCAGTATTTT. Translation gives CATQGRSTDTQYF.

This clonotype occurred a few times. The CDR3, as DNA: TGCAGTGCTAGAGATCGGACAGGGTGGGACGAGCAGTACTTC. It is translated as CSARDRTGWDEQYF. The rearrangement links TRBV20-1 to TRBJ2-7; 8 bases fit TRBD1. The CDR3 is 14 amino acids. Germline values: CDR1 DFQATT, CDR2 SNEGSKA (reference sequence). V gave up 0 bases and J gave up 5 bases; unmatched junction bases: 6.

This chain links TRBV5-6 with TRBJ1-2; D remains unclear. Trimming pared 3 bases from V and 4 bases from J, leaving 16 bases between. This CDR3 is 15 amino acids long. Germline V lookup: CDR1 SGHDT, CDR2 YYEEEE. CDR3 nucleotides: TGTGCCAGCAGCTCCACAGAGAACTGGGGCTATGGCTACACCTTC. The encoded protein is CASSSTENWGYGYTF. Using reference TRBV5-6 and TRBJ1-2 for the parts outside the CDR3, the full variable domain is DAGVTQSPTHLIKTRGQQVTLRCSPKSGHDTVSWYQQALGQGPQFIFQYYEEEERQRGNFPDRFSGHQFPNYSSELNVNALLLGDSALYLCASSSTENWGYGYTFGSGTRLTVV.

The gene calls are TRBV20-1 and TRBJ2-4; D tentatively reads TRBD1 or TRBD2 (5 bases each). The J call may be incorrect, as the DNA end agrees better with TRBJ2-7. Germline V CDR1 and CDR2: DFQATT, SNEGSKA (reference sequence). The CDR3 is 15 amino acids. CDR3 amino acids: CSARESRDLGDEQYF. DNA of the CDR3: TGCAGTGCTAGAGAGTCCCGGGACCTAGGGGACGAGCAGTACTTC.

The chain carries TRBV7-2 and TRBJ2-3; 13 bases line up with TRBD2. Germline CDR1 is SGHTA and CDR2 is FQGNSA. The CDR3 contains 19 residues. J was trimmed by 1 base and V by 2 bases; bases with no gene match: 9. CDR3 in amino acids: CASSLRTSGGLGGTDTQYF. CDR3 sequence (DNA): TGTGCCAGCAGCTTAAGGACTAGCGGGGGTTTAGGGGGCACAGATACGCAGTATTTT.

The chain is built from TRBV20-1 and TRBJ2-1; TRBD1 agrees at 7 bases. Germline loops: CDR1 DFQATT, CDR2 SNEGSKA (reference sequence). The CDR3 spans 14 residues. The trim removed 0 bases at V and 13 bases at J, leaving 12 bases unmatched. The CDR3 sequence is CSARDPGQKETQFF. As DNA, the CDR3 is TGCAGTGCTAGAGACCCGGGACAGAAAGAGACCCAGTTCTTC.

The chain links TRBV11-2 to TRBJ1-1; no firm D call. In germline, CDR1 is SGHAT, CDR2 FQNNGV. There are 15 residues in the CDR3. V shed 2 bases and J shed 0 bases, with 10 bases lying between them. CDR3 sequence: CASSLKPAMNTEAFF. Here the CDR3 DNA reads TGTGCCAGCAGCTTAAAGCCGGCAATGAACACTGAAGCTTTCTTT.

This clonotype has a handful of counts. CDR3 bases: TGTGCCAGCAGCTTAAGAAATTCCAGGGTGGTGCCAGATACGCAGTATTTT. The encoded protein is CASSLRNSRVVPDTQYF. The chain combines TRBV7-2 with TRBJ2-3; perhaps TRBD1 as D (5 bases). Germline V CDR1 and CDR2: SGHTA, FQGNSA. Trimming removed 2 bases at V and 4 bases at J, with 19 bases between. The CDR3 is made up of 17 amino acids.

This clonotype was recorded at least ten times. The rearrangement uses TRBV6-5 and TRBJ1-2, with TRBD1 as a possible D gene (6 bases). V was cut by 6 bases and J by 4 bases, with 12 bases left in between. CDR1 and CDR2 (germline): MNHEY, SVGAGI. The CDR3 is 13 residues long. CDR3 amino acids: CASSLGQTYGYTF. CDR3 sequence (DNA): TGTGCCAGCAGCCTCGGACAGACCTATGGCTACACCTTC.

This clonotype was observed at least ten times. The chain links TRBV6-5 to TRBJ2-7; no definite D call. The CDR3 length is 11 residues. Per germline, CDR1 MNHEY and CDR2 SVGAGI. Trimming shortened V by 6 bases and J by 3 bases, and 6 bases separated the two germline ends. The CDR3 loop is CASRTGYEQYF. DNA for the CDR3: TGTGCCAGCAGAACGGGCTACGAGCAGTACTTC.